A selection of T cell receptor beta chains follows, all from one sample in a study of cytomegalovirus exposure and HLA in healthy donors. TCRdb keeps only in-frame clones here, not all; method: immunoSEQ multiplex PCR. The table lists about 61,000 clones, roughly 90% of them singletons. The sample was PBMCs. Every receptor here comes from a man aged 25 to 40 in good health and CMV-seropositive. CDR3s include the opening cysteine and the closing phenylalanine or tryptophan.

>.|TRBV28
CASSPPGYRSSYEQYF
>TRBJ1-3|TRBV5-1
CASSVDSSGNTIYF
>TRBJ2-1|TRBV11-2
CASGPGLGSEQFF
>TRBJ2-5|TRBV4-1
CASSQDGGGGETQYF
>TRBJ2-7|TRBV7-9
CASSAGGTGTSFYEQYF
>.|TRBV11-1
CASSLELAGATYEQYF
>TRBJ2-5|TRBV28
CASSRGFFQETQYF
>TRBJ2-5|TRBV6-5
CASSYSAGPGETQYF
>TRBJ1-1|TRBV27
CASSLSPGEATEAFF
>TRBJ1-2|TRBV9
CASSVGGTANYGYTF
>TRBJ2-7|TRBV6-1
CASSEAQPRAGYEQYF
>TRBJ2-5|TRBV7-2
CASNSGGETQYF
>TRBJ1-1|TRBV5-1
CASSLGDLPNTEAFF
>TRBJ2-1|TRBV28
CASSFIGTGGLEQFF
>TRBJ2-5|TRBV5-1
CASTLDRGQETQYF
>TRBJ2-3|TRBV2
CASGRLAGYGDTQYF
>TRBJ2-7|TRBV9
CASSVTSGRGNEQYF
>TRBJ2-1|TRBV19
CASSLSLAEFGNEQFF
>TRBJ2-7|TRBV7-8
CASSPGQWEQYF
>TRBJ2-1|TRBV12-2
CASRSGGTEQFF
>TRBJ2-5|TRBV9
CASSVDRGPETQYF
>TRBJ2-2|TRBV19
CASSFPDGRTGELFF
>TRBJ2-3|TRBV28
CASSFEGLAGIADTQYF
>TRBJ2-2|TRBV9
CASSAPGTATGELFF
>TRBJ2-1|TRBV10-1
CASSLLAGVNEQFF
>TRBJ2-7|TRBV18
CASSQTSETFYKQYF
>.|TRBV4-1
CASSQRTGGGYEQYF
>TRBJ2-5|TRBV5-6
CASSRDLETQYF
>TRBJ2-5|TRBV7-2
CASSLRRRQETQYF
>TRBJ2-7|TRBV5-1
CASSLDSYTYEQYF
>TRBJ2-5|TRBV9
CASSAQETQYF
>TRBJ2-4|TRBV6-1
CASSEIPGQGIQYF
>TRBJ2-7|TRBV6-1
CASSEDGGGGYEQYF
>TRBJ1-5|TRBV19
CASSMTGLNQPQHF
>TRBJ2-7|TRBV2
CASSWDRAGEQYF
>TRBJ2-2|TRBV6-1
CASSEEGLAGVATGELFF
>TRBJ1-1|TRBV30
CAWGQGAGTEAFF
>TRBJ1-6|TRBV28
CASSFPSSYNSPLHF
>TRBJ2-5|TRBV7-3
CASSLGQGQQETQYF
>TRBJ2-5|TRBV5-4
CASSLGQGVGTQYF
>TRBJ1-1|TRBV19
CASSRGTQRRNTEAFF
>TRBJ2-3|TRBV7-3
CASSSTGTRGDTQYF
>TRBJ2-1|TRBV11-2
CASSLQNEQFF
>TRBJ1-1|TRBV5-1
CASSLMTEDTEAFF
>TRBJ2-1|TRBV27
CASSLGLAGVSYNEQFF
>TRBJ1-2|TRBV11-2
CASSSPPHQVRYGYTF
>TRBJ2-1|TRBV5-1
CASSLLFQREGNEQFF
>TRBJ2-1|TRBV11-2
CASSQEVGGPEQFF
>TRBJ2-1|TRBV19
CASSSGRLTYNEQFF
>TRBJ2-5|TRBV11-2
CASSSQGTGVETQYF
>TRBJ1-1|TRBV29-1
CSVLPRGRGTEAFF
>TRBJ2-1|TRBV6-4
CASSDSGGYNEQFF
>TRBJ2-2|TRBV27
CARRWDRGNTGELFF
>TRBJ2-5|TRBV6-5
CASGPSQTQYF
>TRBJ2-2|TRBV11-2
CASSLPAVGGPTNTGELFF